This is a list of T cell receptor beta chains from one sample in a study of OX40 agonist ivuxolimab in advanced cancers. Assay: immunoSEQ multiplex PCR; the TCRdb copy retains only in-frame clones and omits some. The repertoire holds some 83,000 clones, about nine tenths seen once, with 0.76% in the top ten. The specimen was CD4+ or CD8+ T cells sorted from blood, collected in a trial of the OX40 agonist ivuxolimab. The receptor source for this set is an adult with an advanced solid tumor such as melanoma, head and neck, liver or kidney cancer. The CDR3 runs from the conserved cysteine through the conserved F or W. A D gene is named only where the DNA matches it firmly. The size entry is marked missing in some rows and otherwise reads once, few, many or a size class.

. TRBJ2-3 13 TRBV5-8 TRBD1 TGTGCCAGCAGCTTGCGGTGGGACAGGGAGTGGTATTTT CASSLRWDREWYF
. TRBJ2-1 17 TRBV14 . TGTGCCAGCAGCAAGCAGGCTGGGACCTCCTTCTACAATGAGCAGTTCTTC CASSKQAGTSFYNEQFF
. TRBJ2-7 14 TRBV7-8 . TGTGCCAGCAGCTTATTAGACGGGCCTGGGGAGCAGTACTTC CASSLLDGPGEQYF
. TRBJ2-2 14 TRBV19 . TGTGCCAGTAGTCGGAGTTGGGACACCGGGGAGCTGTTTTTT CASSRSWDTGELFF
. TRBJ2-2 17 TRBV7-9 . TGTGCCAGCACCAATAATGGGGGACAACTGAACACCGGGGAGCTGTTTTTT CASTNNGGQLNTGELFF
. TRBJ1-2 16 TRBV11-1 . TGTGCCAGCAGCTCCAACCCGGGACCGACCAACTATGGCTACACCTTC CASSSNPGPTNYGYTF
once TRBJ1-5 17 TRBV19 . TGTGCCAGTAGTATATGGGGACAACCGACGACATATCAGCCCCAGCATTTT CASSIWGQPTTYQPQHF
. TRBJ2-2 16 TRBV19 . TGTGCCAGTAGTATCTCACAGTTCGCGAACACCGGGGAGCTGTTTTTT CASSISQFANTGELFF
. TRBJ2-7 14 TRBV5-1 TRBD2 TGCGCCAGCAGCTTGGCAGTGGGGGGGGACGAGCAGTACTTC CASSLAVGGDEQYF
. TRBJ2-5 15 TRBV5-1 . TGCGCCAGCAGCTTCGAGGGATCGAGGGAGGAGACCCAGTACTTC CASSFEGSREETQYF